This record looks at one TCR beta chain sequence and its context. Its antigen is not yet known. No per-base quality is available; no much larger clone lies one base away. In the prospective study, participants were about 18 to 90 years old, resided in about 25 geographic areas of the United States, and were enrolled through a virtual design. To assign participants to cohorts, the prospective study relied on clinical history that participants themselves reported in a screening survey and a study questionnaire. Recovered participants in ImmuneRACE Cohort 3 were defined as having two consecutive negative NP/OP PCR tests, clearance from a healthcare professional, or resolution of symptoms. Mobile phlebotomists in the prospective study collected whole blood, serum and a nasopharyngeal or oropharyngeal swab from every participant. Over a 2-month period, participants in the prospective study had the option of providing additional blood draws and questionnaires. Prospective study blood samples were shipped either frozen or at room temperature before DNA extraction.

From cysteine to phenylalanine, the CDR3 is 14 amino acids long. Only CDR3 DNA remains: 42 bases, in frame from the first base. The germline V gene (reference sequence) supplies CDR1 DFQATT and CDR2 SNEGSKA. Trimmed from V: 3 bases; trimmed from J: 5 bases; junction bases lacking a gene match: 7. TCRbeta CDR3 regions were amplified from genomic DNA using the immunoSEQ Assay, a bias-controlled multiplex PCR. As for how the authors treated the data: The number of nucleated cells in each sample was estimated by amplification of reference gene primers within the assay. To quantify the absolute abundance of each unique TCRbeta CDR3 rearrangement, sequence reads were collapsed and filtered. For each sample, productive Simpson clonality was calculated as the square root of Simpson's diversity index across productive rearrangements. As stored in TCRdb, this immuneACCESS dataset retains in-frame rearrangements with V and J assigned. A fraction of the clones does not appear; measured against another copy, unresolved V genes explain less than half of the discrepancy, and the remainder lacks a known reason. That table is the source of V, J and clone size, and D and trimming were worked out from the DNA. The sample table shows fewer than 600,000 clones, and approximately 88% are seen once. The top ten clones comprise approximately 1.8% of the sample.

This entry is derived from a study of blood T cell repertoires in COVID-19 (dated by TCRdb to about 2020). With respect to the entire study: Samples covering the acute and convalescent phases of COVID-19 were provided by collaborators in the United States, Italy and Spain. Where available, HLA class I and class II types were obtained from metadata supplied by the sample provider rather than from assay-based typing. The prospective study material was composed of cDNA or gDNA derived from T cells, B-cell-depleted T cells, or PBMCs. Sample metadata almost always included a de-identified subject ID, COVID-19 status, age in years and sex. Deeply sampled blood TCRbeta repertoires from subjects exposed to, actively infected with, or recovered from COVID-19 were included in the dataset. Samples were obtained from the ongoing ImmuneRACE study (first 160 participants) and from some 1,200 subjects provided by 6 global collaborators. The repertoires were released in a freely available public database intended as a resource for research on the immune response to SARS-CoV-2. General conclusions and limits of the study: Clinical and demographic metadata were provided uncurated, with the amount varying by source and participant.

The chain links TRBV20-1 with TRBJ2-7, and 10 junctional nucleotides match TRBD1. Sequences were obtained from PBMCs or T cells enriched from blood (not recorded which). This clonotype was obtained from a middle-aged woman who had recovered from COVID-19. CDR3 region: CSASPTGGRNEQYF. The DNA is TGCAGTGCTAGTCCGACAGGGGGCCGAAACGAGCAGTACTTC.